This entry features one TCR beta chain sequence. Those enrolled, adults aged roughly 18 to 95 years, came from roughly 23 US areas. Self-reported history from a screening survey and questionnaire set each donor's cohort. This specimen belongs to a study of blood T cell repertoires in COVID-19. Study-wide context: Spain, Italy and the United States supplied samples that represented acute and convalescent COVID-19. T cells, B-cell-depleted T cells, or PBMCs supplied cDNA or gDNA.

Measured with immunoSEQ multiplex PCR; TCRdb has only the in-frame clones, and not every one. The data show approximately 350,000 clones, more than 85% seen once. Trimming took 6 bases from V and 5 from J; bases not matched to a gene: 5. Germline CDR1 reads MNHEY; CDR2 reads SVGAGI. This CDR3 has 13 residues. The sample was PBMCs or T cells enriched from blood (not recorded which). This chain joins TRBV6-5 and TRBJ1-2; 8 bases agree with TRBD1. The clonotype was recovered from a woman aged 30 to 39 who had recovered from COVID-19. In DNA, the CDR3 is TGTGCCAGCAGAGAGACAGGGGTTTATGGCTACACCTTC. Translation gives CASRETGVYGYTF.